This T cell receptor (beta chain) was recovered during a study of T cell responses to AZD1222 COVID-19 vaccine. On the study more broadly: Pooling of second doses given at about 4 or about 12 weeks was done. Study conclusions and caveats: Seropositive status at baseline applied to only six AZD1222 recipients. Vaccine-associated CD4 TCRs spanned spike, dominant at 160-218 and 743-854.

Concerning this clone: Its antigen is not known. This specimen includes other DNA sequences encoding the same CDR3.

CDR3 size: 14 residues. Per the germline V gene, CDR1 is SGHNT and CDR2 is YENEEA. Trimming took 1 base from V and 1 from J, leaving 4 bases between them. Clones were sequenced by immunoSEQ multiplex PCR, and TCRdb holds only the in-frame ones, with some missing. The sample carries more than 80,000 clones, 85% to 90% recorded once. The clonotype comes from an adult in good health. The gene calls are TRBV11-3 and TRBJ2-2; D remains ambiguous. This sample comprised peripheral blood, obtained on day 0 of AZD1222 vaccination. The CDR3 DNA is TGTGCCAGCAGCTTAGGGGGGAACACCGGGGAGCTGTTTTTT. It is translated as CASSLGGNTGELFF.